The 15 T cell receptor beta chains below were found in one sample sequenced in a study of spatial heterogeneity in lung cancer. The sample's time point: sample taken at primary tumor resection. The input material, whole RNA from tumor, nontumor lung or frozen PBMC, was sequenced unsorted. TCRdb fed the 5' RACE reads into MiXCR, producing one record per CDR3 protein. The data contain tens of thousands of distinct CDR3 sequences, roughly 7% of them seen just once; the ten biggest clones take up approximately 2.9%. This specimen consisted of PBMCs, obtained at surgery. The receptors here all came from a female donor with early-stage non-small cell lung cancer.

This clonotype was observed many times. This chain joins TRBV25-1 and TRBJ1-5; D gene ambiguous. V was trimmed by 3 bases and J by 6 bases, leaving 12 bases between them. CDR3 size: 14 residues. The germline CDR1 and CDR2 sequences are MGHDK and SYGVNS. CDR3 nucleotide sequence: TGTGCCAGCAGTGAGGCTGGGAGTTTTCAGCCCCAGCATTTT. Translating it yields CASSEAGSFQPQHF.

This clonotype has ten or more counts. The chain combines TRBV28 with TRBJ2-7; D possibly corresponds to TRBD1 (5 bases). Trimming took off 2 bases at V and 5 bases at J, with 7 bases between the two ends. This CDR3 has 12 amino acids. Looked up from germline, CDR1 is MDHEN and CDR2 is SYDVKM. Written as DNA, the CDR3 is TGTGCCAGCAGTTTACAGGGTAACGAGCAGTACTTC. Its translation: CASSLQGNEQYF.

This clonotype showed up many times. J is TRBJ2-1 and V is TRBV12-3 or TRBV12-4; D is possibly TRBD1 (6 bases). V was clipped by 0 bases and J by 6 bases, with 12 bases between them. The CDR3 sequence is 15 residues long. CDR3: CASSLAKTGSNEQFF. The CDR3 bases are TGTGCCAGCAGTTTAGCGAAGACAGGTTCCAATGAGCAGTTCTTC.

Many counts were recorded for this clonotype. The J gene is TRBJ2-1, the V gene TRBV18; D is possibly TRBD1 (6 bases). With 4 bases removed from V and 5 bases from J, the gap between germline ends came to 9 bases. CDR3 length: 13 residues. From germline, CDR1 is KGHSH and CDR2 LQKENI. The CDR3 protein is CASSHGQNNEQFF. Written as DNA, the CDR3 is TGTGCCAGCTCACATGGACAGAACAATGAGCAGTTCTTC.

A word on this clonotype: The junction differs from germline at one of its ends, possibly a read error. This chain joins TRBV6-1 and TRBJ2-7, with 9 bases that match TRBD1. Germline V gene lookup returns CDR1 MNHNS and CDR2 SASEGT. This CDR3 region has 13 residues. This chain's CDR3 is CASRGQGNYELYF. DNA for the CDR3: TGTGCCAGCAGGGGACAGGGAAACTACGAGCTGTACTTC.

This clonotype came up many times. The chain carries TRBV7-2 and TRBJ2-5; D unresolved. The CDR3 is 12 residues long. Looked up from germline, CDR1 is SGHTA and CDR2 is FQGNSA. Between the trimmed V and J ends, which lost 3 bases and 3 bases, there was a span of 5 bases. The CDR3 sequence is CASSFLKETQYF. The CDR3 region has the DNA TGTGCCAGCAGCTTCCTCAAAGAGACCCAGTACTTC.

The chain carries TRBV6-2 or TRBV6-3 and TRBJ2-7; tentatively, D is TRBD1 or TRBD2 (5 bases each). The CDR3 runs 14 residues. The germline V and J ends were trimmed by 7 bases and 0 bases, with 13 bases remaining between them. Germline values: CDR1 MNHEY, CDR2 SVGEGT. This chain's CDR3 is CASIRGRRSYEQYF. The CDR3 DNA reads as TGTGCCAGCATCCGGGGACGCCGCTCCTACGAGCAGTACTTC.

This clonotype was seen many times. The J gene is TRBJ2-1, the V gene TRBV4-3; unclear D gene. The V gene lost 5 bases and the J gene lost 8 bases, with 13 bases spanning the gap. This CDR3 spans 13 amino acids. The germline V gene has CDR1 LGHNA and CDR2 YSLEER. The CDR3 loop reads CASSYRRWDEQFF. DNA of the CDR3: TGCGCCAGCAGCTATCGAAGGTGGGATGAGCAGTTCTTC.

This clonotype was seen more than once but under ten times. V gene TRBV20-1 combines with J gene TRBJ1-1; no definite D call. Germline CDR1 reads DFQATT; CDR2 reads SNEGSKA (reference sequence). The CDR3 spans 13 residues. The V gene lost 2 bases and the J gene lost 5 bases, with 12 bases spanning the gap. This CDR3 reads CSARRALGTEAFF. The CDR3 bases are TGCAGTGCTAGACGGGCCCTAGGGACTGAAGCTTTCTTT.

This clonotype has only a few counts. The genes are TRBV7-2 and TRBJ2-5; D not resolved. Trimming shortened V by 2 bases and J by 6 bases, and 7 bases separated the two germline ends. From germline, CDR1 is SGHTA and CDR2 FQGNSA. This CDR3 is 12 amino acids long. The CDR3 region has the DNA TGTGCCAGCAGCTTAAACCCCCAGACCCAGTACTTC. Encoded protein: CASSLNPQTQYF.

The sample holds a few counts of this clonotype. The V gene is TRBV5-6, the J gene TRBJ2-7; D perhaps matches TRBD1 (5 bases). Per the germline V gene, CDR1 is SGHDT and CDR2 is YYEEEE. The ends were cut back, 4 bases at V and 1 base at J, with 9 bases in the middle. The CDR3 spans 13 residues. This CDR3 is CASSIDSSYEQYF. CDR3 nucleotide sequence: TGTGCCAGCAGCATAGACAGTTCCTACGAGCAGTACTTC.

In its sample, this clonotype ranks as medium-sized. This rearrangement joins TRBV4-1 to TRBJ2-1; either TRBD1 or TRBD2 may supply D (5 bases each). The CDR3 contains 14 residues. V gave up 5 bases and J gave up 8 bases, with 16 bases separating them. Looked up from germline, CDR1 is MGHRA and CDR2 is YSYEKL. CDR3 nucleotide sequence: TGCGCCAGCAGCTTTACGGGACCAGCATATGAGCAGTTCTTC. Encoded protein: CASSFTGPAYEQFF.

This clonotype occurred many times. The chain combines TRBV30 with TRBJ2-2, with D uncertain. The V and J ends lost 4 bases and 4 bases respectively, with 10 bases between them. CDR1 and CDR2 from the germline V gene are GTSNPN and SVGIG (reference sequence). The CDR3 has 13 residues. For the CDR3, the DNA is TGTGCCTGGACTCCTGGGTTCACCGGGGAGCTGTTTTTT. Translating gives CAWTPGFTGELFF.

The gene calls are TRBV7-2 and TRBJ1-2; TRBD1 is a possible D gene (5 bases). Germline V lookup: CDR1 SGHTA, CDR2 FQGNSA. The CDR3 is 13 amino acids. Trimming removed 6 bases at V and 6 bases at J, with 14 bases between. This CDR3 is CASRYTGSDGYTF. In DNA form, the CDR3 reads TGTGCCAGCAGGTACACAGGTTCCGATGGCTACACCTTC. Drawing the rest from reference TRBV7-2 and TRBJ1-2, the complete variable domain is GAGVSQSPSNKVTEKGKDVELRCDPISGHTALYWYRQSLGQGLEFLIYFQGNSAPDKSGLPSDRFSAERTGGSVSTLTIQRTQQEDSAVYLCASRYTGSDGYTFGSGTRLTVV.

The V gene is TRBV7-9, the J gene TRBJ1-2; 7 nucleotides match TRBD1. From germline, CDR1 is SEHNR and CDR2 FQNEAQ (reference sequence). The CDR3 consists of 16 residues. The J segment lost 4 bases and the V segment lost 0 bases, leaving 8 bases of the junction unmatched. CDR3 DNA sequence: TGTGCCAGCAGCTTAGCGGACAGGCCATCCACCTATGGCTACACCTTC. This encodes CASSLADRPSTYGYTF.